Shown below are 26 T cell receptor beta chains from a single sample sequenced in a study of T cells in localized non-small cell lung cancer. Assay: immunoSEQ multiplex PCR; the TCRdb copy retains only in-frame clones and omits some. There are over 40,000 clones in the sample; about 88% occur only once, and over 6% lies in the top ten. The source was peripheral blood, collected before any cancer treatment. The receptors shown here come from a woman aged 18-50 years with stage III lung adenocarcinoma.

The rearrangement joins TRBV7-2 to TRBJ1-1; D is possibly TRBD1 (5 bases). Trimming cost V 3 bases and J 0 bases, with 8 bases left between them. This CDR3 has 14 amino acids. CDR1 is SGHTA, CDR2 FQGNSA, per germline. The CDR3 here is CASSLGGVNTEAFF. CDR3 coding DNA: TGTGCCAGCAGCTTGGGAGGGGTGAACACTGAAGCTTTCTTT.

The table lists this clone with a count of one. This chain uses TRBV19 with TRBJ1-5; TRBD1 agrees at 7 bases. The CDR3 spans 13 residues. The V and J ends lost 6 bases and 4 bases, in that order; junction bases with no gene match: 3. The germline gives CDR1 LNHDA, CDR2 SQIVND (reference sequence). In nucleotides, the CDR3 is TGTGCCAGTAGCCCAGGGGGGAATCAGCCCCAGCATTTT. The encoded protein is CASSPGGNQPQHF. Variable domain in full (rest from reference TRBV19 and TRBJ1-5): DGGITQSPKYLFRKEGQNVTLSCEQNLNHDAMYWYRQDPGQGLRLIYYSQIVNDFQKGDIAEGYSVSREKKESFPLTVTSAQKNPTAFYLCASSPGGNQPQHFGDGTRLSIL.

The J gene is TRBJ1-5, the V gene TRBV19, with a tentative D call TRBD1 (6 bases). The CDR3 sequence is 16 residues long. The germline CDR1 and CDR2 sequences are LNHDA and SQIVND (reference sequence). Trimming pared 5 bases from V and 3 bases from J, leaving 17 bases between. The CDR3 region has the DNA TGTGCCAGTAGTGAACATAGAGGGGGGGCCAATCAGCCCCAGCATTTT. It codes for CASSEHRGGANQPQHF.

The gene calls are TRBV7-9 and TRBJ2-7; 12 bases fit TRBD2. Germline CDR1 SEHNR, CDR2 FQNEAQ (reference sequence). With 5 bases clipped from V and 4 bases from J, the junction kept 6 bases outside the gene matches. The CDR3 has 15 amino acids. CDR3 sequence: CASSRSSGGAYEQYF. CDR3 DNA: TGTGCCAGCAGCCGCTCTAGCGGGGGGGCGTACGAGCAGTACTTC.

The rearrangement uses TRBV4-1 and TRBJ1-5, with no clear D. The V gene's germline CDR1 is MGHRA and CDR2 YSYEKL. With 1 base removed from V and 3 bases from J, the gap between germline ends came to 10 bases. CDR3 length equals 15 residues. The CDR3 bases are TGCGCCAGCAGCCAAGTCGTGCAGCTCAATCAGCCCCAGCATTTT. Translation: CASSQVVQLNQPQHF.

This chain connects TRBV7-2 to TRBJ1-5; D ambiguous. There are 13 residues in the CDR3. CDR1 is SGHTA, CDR2 FQGNSA, per germline. V dropped 1 base and J dropped 7 bases, with 8 bases sitting between them. The CDR3 nucleotides read TGTGCCAGCAGCTTAGTGGAGCGGCAGCCCCAGCATTTT. Translation gives CASSLVERQPQHF. Full variable domain (remainder filled in from reference TRBV7-2 and TRBJ1-5): GAGVSQSPSNKVTEKGKDVELRCDPISGHTALYWYRQSLGQGLEFLIYFQGNSAPDKSGLPSDRFSAERTGGSVSTLTIQRTQQEDSAVYLCASSLVERQPQHFGDGTRLSIL.

The chain is built from TRBV11-3 and TRBJ2-3, with 7 bases identical to TRBD2. CDR1 and CDR2 (germline): SGHNT, YENEEA. This CDR3 comprises 14 residues. Trimming took 8 bases from V and 2 from J; bases not matched to a gene: 7. The CDR3 nucleotides are TGTGCCAGCTCCGCGGGGGAAGTCACAGATACGCAGTATTTT. Protein: CASSAGEVTDTQYF.

The genes are TRBV11-1 and TRBJ2-5; D may be TRBD1 or TRBD2 (6 bases each). Germline loops: CDR1 SGHAT, CDR2 FQDESV (reference sequence). Trimming left V 4 bases short and J 5 bases short, with 17 bases between. This CDR3 has 15 residues. CDR3 nucleotide sequence: TGTGCCAGCAGCTCACCGGGTGGGGGGCGCGAGACCCAGTACTTC. As protein: CASSSPGGGRETQYF.

The chain is built from TRBV5-1 and TRBJ2-3; 7 bases align to TRBD1. The germline V gene has CDR1 SGHRS and CDR2 YFSETQ. Germline trimming cut 7 bases from V and 2 bases from J; bases unmatched to any gene: 7. The length of the CDR3 is 14 residues. The CDR3 DNA reads as TGCGCCAGCGCAATCACAGGGGACACAGATACGCAGTATTTT. It codes for CASAITGDTDTQYF.

V usage is TRBV11-2 and J usage is TRBJ2-1; tentatively, D is TRBD1 or TRBD2 (5 bases each). Trimming removed 5 bases from V and 11 bases from J, with 22 bases in between. Per the germline V gene, CDR1 is SGHAT and CDR2 is FQNNGV. This CDR3 is built from 15 residues. The CDR3 loop is CASSPLRSGDGKQFF. Written as DNA, the CDR3 is TGTGCCAGCAGCCCCCTACGGTCCGGGGACGGAAAGCAGTTCTTC.

The chain joins TRBV7-9 to TRBJ1-6; D perhaps matches TRBD1 (5 bases). The CDR3 is made up of 16 amino acids. V lost 1 base, J lost 9 bases, and 16 bases lay in between. Germline CDR1 reads SEHNR; CDR2 reads FQNEAQ (reference sequence). The CDR3 DNA is TGTGCCAGCAGCTTAGAGGCCGGCGGAGGGGTTTCACCCCTCCACTTT. Protein sequence: CASSLEAGGGVSPLHF.

V and J are TRBV7-3 and TRBJ2-7; the match to TRBD2 covers 8 bases. Per the germline V gene, CDR1 is SGHTA and CDR2 is FQGTGA. The junction had 3 bases not matched to a gene; V was cut back by 5 bases and J by 0 bases. There are 14 residues in the CDR3. For the CDR3, the DNA is TGTGCCAGCAGCCCCGGGGGGGCCTCCTACGAGCAGTACTTC. As protein: CASSPGGASYEQYF.

This clone was found once. The rearrangement joins TRBV9 to TRBJ2-5, with D perhaps TRBD1 or TRBD2 (5 bases each). CDR1 and CDR2 (germline): SGDLS, YYNGEE. The CDR3 has 14 amino acids. The V end was cut by 2 bases, the J end by 5 bases, with 13 bases between. The CDR3 reads CASSVGDLGETQYF. Written as DNA, the CDR3 is TGTGCCAGCAGCGTCGGGGACCTAGGGGAGACCCAGTACTTC.

The chain has TRBV27 and TRBJ2-1; 10 nucleotides match TRBD2. Germline CDR1 MNHEY, CDR2 SMNVEV (reference sequence). With 2 bases clipped from V and 10 bases from J, the junction kept 20 bases outside the gene matches. The CDR3 length is 19 residues. This CDR3 is CASSLPLHLSGGAVGEQFF. CDR3 DNA: TGTGCCAGCAGTTTACCCCTCCATCTAAGCGGGGGGGCGGTTGGCGAGCAGTTCTTC.

V and J are TRBV6-5 and TRBJ2-1; D is uncertain. Trimming removed 0 bases at V and 5 bases at J, with 5 bases between. There are 13 residues in the CDR3. From germline, CDR1 is MNHEY and CDR2 SVGAGI. CDR3 DNA sequence: TGTGCCAGCAGTTACTCAGCCGACAATGAGCAGTTCTTC. Translated: CASSYSADNEQFF.

This chain joins TRBV4-1 and TRBJ2-3; 12 bases map to TRBD2. V dropped 4 bases and J dropped 3; count of bases not matched to a gene: 11. Germline V gene data show CDR1 as MGHRA and CDR2 as YSYEKL. The CDR3 runs 18 residues. Here the CDR3 reads CASSLRGGLAGPTDTQYF. The CDR3 DNA reads as TGCGCCAGCAGCCTCAGGGGAGGACTAGCGGGGCCTACAGATACGCAGTATTTT.

Here the CDR3 reads CASSLSSGANSPLHF. The CDR3 bases are TGTGCCAGCAGTCTTTCATCGGGAGCAAATTCACCCCTCCACTTT. The chain employs TRBV25-1 and TRBJ1-6; no definite D call. Germline values: CDR1 MGHDK, CDR2 SYGVNS. V was pared by 5 bases and J by 7 bases, with 15 bases between. The CDR3 extends over 15 amino acids.

The chain links TRBV7-2 to TRBJ2-1; D unclear. Germline loops: CDR1 SGHTA, CDR2 FQGNSA. The V and J ends lost 5 bases and 12 bases respectively, with 14 bases between them. The CDR3 spans 12 residues. Written as DNA, the CDR3 is TGTGCCAGCAGCCGGGCGGAAGGGCGGCAGTTCTTC. This codes for CASSRAEGRQFF.

The genes are TRBV6-5 and TRBJ2-1, with TRBD2 as a possible D gene (6 bases). Trimming took 5 bases from V and 3 from J, leaving 14 bases between them. This CDR3 is built from 15 residues. The germline V gene has CDR1 MNHEY and CDR2 SVGAGI. CDR3: CASSTGGASYNEQFF. CDR3 nucleotides: TGTGCCAGCAGTACCGGCGGGGCCAGCTACAATGAGCAGTTCTTC.

This clone has just a few counts. The chain is built from TRBV7-8 and TRBJ1-6, with TRBD1 identical over 8 bases. The ends lost 7 bases at V and 10 bases at J; junction bases unmatched: 9. The CDR3 contains 14 residues. Germline CDR1 SGHVS, CDR2 FQNEAQ. This CDR3 is CASTEGQVESPLHF. The CDR3 DNA follows: TGTGCCAGCACCGAGGGACAGGTCGAATCACCCCTCCACTTT.

V and J are TRBV6-5 and TRBJ1-2, with 9 bases matching TRBD1. CDR1 MNHEY and CDR2 SVGAGI come from the germline V gene. V lost 4 bases, J lost 8 bases, and 5 bases stayed unmatched. CDR3 length: 13 residues. For the CDR3, the DNA is TGTGCCAGCAGTTCCAGGACAGGGGCGGGCTACACCTTC. It encodes CASSSRTGAGYTF.

The genes are TRBV2 and TRBJ2-3, with 9 bases lining up with TRBD2. J gave up 1 base and V 3 bases, and 2 bases lay outside the gene matches. Germline values: CDR1 SNHLY, CDR2 FYNNEI. The CDR3 totals 15 residues. The DNA of the CDR3 is TGTGCCAGCAGTGATGGCGGGGGGGGCACAGATACGCAGTATTTT. The encoded protein is CASSDGGGGTDTQYF.

In this sample, this clone is medium-sized. Germline is not matched at one junction end, which may reflect a read error. The gene calls are TRBV20-1 and TRBJ1-2; D gene ambiguous. Germline V gene sequence: CDR1 DFQATT, CDR2 SNEGSKA (reference sequence). This CDR3 is 11 amino acids long. The CDR3 bases are TGCAGTGCTAGAGACAGGTTAAGGCTCGAGTTC. It is translated as CSARDRLRLEF.

The chain links TRBV19 to TRBJ2-2; 11 nucleotides match TRBD2. CDR1 LNHDA and CDR2 SQIVND come from the germline V gene (reference sequence). Trimming at V came to 8 bases and at J to 3 bases, leaving 5 bases not matched to a gene. The CDR3 length is 15 residues. The DNA of the CDR3 is TGTGCCAGTGTACGTAGCGGGGGGGACACCGGGGAGCTGTTTTTT. It specifies CASVRSGGDTGELFF.

The chain recombines TRBV21-1 with TRBJ2-7. TRBV21-1 is labeled a pseudogene. This CDR3 has 13 amino acids. CDR3 in amino acids: CASIPSGSYEQYF. The CDR3 DNA reads as TGTGCCAGCATTCCGTCGGGCAGCTACGAGCAGTACTTC.

The V and J genes are TRBV2 and TRBJ1-5; maybe TRBD1 (5 bases). V was pared by 4 bases and J by 1 base, with 11 bases between. Germline V gene sequence: CDR1 SNHLY, CDR2 FYNNEI. This CDR3 is built from 15 residues. Here the CDR3 DNA reads TGTGCCAGCAGTGTTAGGGGCAACAGCAATCAGCCCCAGCATTTT. This sequence encodes CASSVRGNSNQPQHF.